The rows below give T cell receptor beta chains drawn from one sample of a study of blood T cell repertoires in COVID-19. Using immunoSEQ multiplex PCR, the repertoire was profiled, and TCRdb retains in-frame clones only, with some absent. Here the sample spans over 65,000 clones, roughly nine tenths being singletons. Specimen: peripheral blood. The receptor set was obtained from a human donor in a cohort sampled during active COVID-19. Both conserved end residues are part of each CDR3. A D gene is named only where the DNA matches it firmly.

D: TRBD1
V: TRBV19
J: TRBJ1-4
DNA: TGTGCCAGTAGTTCGCTTGACAGGGCAACTAATGAAAAACTGTTTTTT
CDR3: CASSSLDRATNEKLFF

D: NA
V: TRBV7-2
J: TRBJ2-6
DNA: TGTGCCAGCATTCTCGCGGGACGGTCCTCTGGGGCCAACGTCCTGACTTTC
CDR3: CASILAGRSSGANVLTF

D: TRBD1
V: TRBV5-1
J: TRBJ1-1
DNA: TGCGCCAGCAGCGTTACCGGGACAGGGGGAGCTGAAGCTTTCTTT
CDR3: CASSVTGTGGAEAFF

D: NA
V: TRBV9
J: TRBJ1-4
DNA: TGTGCCAGCAGCCGGACAGCAACTAATGAAAAACTGTTTTTT
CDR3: CASSRTATNEKLFF

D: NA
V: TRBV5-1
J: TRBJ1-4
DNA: TGCGCCAGCAGCTTGACCGGGGGAGACGAAAAACTGTTTTTT
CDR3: CASSLTGGDEKLFF

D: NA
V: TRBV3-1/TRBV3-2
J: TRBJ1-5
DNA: TGTGCCAGCAGCCCAGGACAGCGCAATCAGCCCCAGCATTTT
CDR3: CASSPGQRNQPQHF

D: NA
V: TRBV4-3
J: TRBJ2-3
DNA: TGCGCCAGCAGCCGAAGGAGCACTAGCACAGATACGCAGTATTTT
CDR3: CASSRRSTSTDTQYF

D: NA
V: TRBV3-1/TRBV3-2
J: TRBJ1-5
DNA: TGTGCCAGCAGCCTCGGGATCGACTATAGCAATCAGCCCCAGCATTTT
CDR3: CASSLGIDYSNQPQHF

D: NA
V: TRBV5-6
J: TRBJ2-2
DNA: TGTGCCAGCAGCTTGGAGATTCGCAGGGGTGCCGGGGAGCTGTTTTTT
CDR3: CASSLEIRRGAGELFF

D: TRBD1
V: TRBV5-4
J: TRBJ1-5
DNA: TGTGCCAGCAGCTTGGACAGGGGGAGCCAGCCCCAGCATTTT
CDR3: CASSLDRGSQPQHF

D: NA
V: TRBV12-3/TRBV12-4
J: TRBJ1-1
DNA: TGTGCCAGCAGTTCCTGGGGGGACACTGAAGCTTTCTTT
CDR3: CASSSWGDTEAFF

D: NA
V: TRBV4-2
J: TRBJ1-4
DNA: TGTGCCAGCAGCCAAGAGGGGGGGCGAGCAACTAATGAAAAACTGTTTTTT
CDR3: CASSQEGGRATNEKLFF

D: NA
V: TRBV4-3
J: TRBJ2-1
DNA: TGCGCCAGCAGCCAAGATCGCCCCAGAAATGAGCAGTTCTTC
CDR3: CASSQDRPRNEQFF

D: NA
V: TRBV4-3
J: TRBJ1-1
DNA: TGCGCCAGCAGCCTCCAGGGTGGGTACACTGAAGCTTTCTTT
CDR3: CASSLQGGYTEAFF

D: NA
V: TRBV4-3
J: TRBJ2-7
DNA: TGCGCCAGCAGCCAAGAGTACTCTAGCGTCCCTTACGAGCAGTACTTC
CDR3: CASSQEYSSVPYEQYF

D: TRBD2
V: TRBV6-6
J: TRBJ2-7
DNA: TGTGCCAGCAGTCAAAGAAGACTAGCGGGAGGCACCTACGAGCAGTACTTC
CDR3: CASSQRRLAGGTYEQYF

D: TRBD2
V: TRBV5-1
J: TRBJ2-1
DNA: TGCGCCAGCAGCTTGGAGTCTAGCGGGAGGAATGAGCAGTTCTTC
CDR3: CASSLESSGRNEQFF

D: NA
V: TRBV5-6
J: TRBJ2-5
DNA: TGTGCCAGCAGCTTGCCTAGCCAAGAGACCCAGTACTTC
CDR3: CASSLPSQETQYF

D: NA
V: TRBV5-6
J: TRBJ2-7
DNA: TGTGCCAGCAGCTTGGGCTTGACAGAGCCCTACGAGCAGTACTTC
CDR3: CASSLGLTEPYEQYF

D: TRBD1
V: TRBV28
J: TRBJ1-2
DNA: TGTGCCAGCAGTTTAGGTGGGACAGAGGTTGGGGGCTACACCTTC
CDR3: CASSLGGTEVGGYTF

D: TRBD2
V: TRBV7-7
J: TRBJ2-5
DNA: TGTGCTAGCAGCAAAACTAGCGCGGGACAAGAGACCCAGTACTTC
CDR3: CASSKTSAGQETQYF

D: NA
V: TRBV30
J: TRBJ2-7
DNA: TGTGCCTGGAGTGTACCCGACAGCTCTAGATCCTACGAGCAGTACTTC
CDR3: CAWSVPDSSRSYEQYF

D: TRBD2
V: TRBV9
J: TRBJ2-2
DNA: TGTGCCAGCAGCGCCGGACTAGCCCTCACCGGGGAGCTGTTTTTT
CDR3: CASSAGLALTGELFF

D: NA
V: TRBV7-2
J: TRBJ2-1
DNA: TGTGCCAGCAGCTCTTTCGCGGAGACGTACAATGAGCAGTTCTTC
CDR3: CASSSFAETYNEQFF

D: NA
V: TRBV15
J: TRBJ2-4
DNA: TGTGCCCCCTACATTCAGTACTTC
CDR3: CAPYIQYF

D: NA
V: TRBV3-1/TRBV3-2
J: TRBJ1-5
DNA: TGTGCCAGCAGCCAAGGAGGACCCCAGCATTTT
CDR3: CASSQGGPQHF